A single sample gave rise to the 27 T cell receptor beta chains below, sequenced in a study of shared clonotypes between healthy human individuals. Measured with immunoSEQ multiplex PCR; TCRdb has only the in-frame clones, and not every one. Of more than 1.2 million clones listed, approximately 98.5% were seen once; the top ten hold approximately 0.38%. The sequenced sample was naive CD4+ T cells sorted from blood. Subset: CD45RA+ positively selected. These receptors originate from a man aged 25 to 40 in good health.

The chain couples TRBV28 to TRBJ2-3; either TRBD1 or TRBD2 may fit D (5 bases each). Germline V gives CDR1 MDHEN, CDR2 SYDVKM. This CDR3 comprises 15 residues. V lost 6 bases to trimming and J lost 5 bases, with 18 bases between them. The CDR3 region has the DNA TGTGCCAGCAGCCCTCCTGGGGGAACGATAGATACGCAGTATTTT. Translated: CASSPPGGTIDTQYF. Using reference TRBV28 and TRBJ2-3 for the parts outside the CDR3, the full variable domain is DVKVTQSSRYLVKRTGEKVFLECVQDMDHENMFWYRQDPGLGLRLIYFSYDVKMKEKGDIPEGYSVSREKKERFSLILESASTNQTSMYLCASSPPGGTIDTQYFGPGTRLTVL.

The chain joins TRBV7-6 to TRBJ1-5; no clear D. V was cut by 4 bases and J by 5 bases, with 15 bases left in between. Germline V gene lookup returns CDR1 SGHVS and CDR2 FNYEAQ. This CDR3 spans 15 amino acids. The CDR3 bases are TGTGCCAGCAGCTCCGAACCCTCAAGGGATCAGCCCCAGCATTTT. This encodes CASSSEPSRDQPQHF. The full variable domain, with the rest looked up from reference TRBV7-6 and TRBJ1-5, is GAGVSQSPRYKVTKRGQDVALRCDPISGHVSLYWYRQALGQGPEFLTYFNYEAQQDKSGLPNDRFSAERPEGSISTLTIQRTEQRDSAMYRCASSSEPSRDQPQHFGDGTRLSIL.

The gene calls are TRBV2 and TRBJ1-1; D remains ambiguous. Germline V gene lookup returns CDR1 SNHLY and CDR2 FYNNEI. Trimming shortened V by 11 bases and J by 1 base, and 8 bases separated the two germline ends. There are 11 residues in the CDR3. This CDR3 reads CAGKENTEAFF. CDR3 nucleotides: TGTGCCGGTAAGGAGAACACTGAAGCTTTCTTT.

The V gene is TRBV28, the J gene TRBJ2-1; D is unresolved. This CDR3 comprises 15 residues. V lost 2 bases to trimming and J lost 0 bases, with 8 bases between them. Germline loops: CDR1 MDHEN, CDR2 SYDVKM. The CDR3 nucleotides are TGTGCCAGCAGTTTAGCTGCGGTCTCCTACAATGAGCAGTTCTTC. This codes for CASSLAAVSYNEQFF.

Concerning this clone: Other DNA variants within this sample encode the same CDR3. The DNA of the CDR3 is TGCGCCAGCAGCTTGGTACTAGCGGGAGAAAATGAGCAGTTCTTC. This translates into CASSLVLAGENEQFF. The chain recombines TRBV5-1 with TRBJ2-1; 11 nucleotides line up with TRBD2. The CDR3 is made up of 15 amino acids. Per the germline V gene, CDR1 is SGHRS and CDR2 is YFSETQ. The trim removed 0 bases at V and 7 bases at J, leaving 3 bases unmatched.

This chain uses TRBV19 with TRBJ1-2; D not certain. Germline CDR1 reads LNHDA; CDR2 reads SQIVND (reference sequence). The CDR3 runs 13 residues. Trimming took off 3 bases at V and 2 bases at J, with 7 bases between the two ends. The CDR3 loop reads CASSIQSNYGYTF. The CDR3 bases are TGTGCCAGTAGTATCCAGTCCAACTATGGCTACACCTTC.

CDR3 in DNA: TGTGCCAGTAGTTTCCTAGCGGACACAGATACGCAGTATTTT. Amino acids: CASSFLADTDTQYF. This rearrangement joins TRBV19 to TRBJ2-3; 7 nucleotides match TRBD2. The CDR3 covers 14 residues. The trim removed 5 bases at V and 2 bases at J, leaving 4 bases unmatched. From germline, CDR1 is LNHDA and CDR2 SQIVND (reference sequence).

Here the CDR3 reads CASKSRTVYEQYF. The CDR3 DNA reads as TGTGCCAGCAAGTCGAGGACAGTCTACGAGCAGTACTTC. The chain links TRBV27 to TRBJ2-7, with D possibly TRBD1 on 6 matching bases. Trimming removed 7 bases at V and 3 bases at J, with 13 bases between. The CDR3 has 13 residues. Germline values: CDR1 MNHEY, CDR2 SMNVEV (reference sequence).

This clone showed up just once. The sample has other DNA sequences that encode this CDR3 too. The V call is TRBV5-1, the J call TRBJ2-5; the D gene is possibly TRBD2 (5 bases). The V and J ends lost 1 base and 5 bases respectively, with 6 bases between them. The CDR3 covers 12 residues. Germline CDR1 is SGHRS and CDR2 is YFSETQ. DNA for the CDR3: TGCGCCAGCAGCTTGCGAGGGGAGACCCAGTACTTC. This encodes CASSLRGETQYF.

This clone was seen once. The CDR3 reads CASSEPSRNEQFF. The CDR3 region has the DNA TGTGCCAGCAGTGAGCCCTCTCGCAATGAGCAGTTCTTC. The V gene is TRBV25-1, the J gene TRBJ2-1; D is uncertain. The CDR3 is 13 amino acids. The germline CDR1 and CDR2 sequences are MGHDK and SYGVNS. Trimming left V 3 bases short and J 6 bases short, with 9 bases between.

The chain uses TRBV2 and TRBJ2-5, with TRBD2 matching 12 bases. J was trimmed by 0 bases and V by 6 bases; bases with no gene match: 14. The CDR3 is 19 amino acids. CDR1 is SNHLY, CDR2 FYNNEI, per germline. This CDR3 is CASSETRTSGVGYQETQYF. For the CDR3, the DNA is TGTGCCAGCAGCGAGACTAGGACTAGCGGGGTGGGGTACCAAGAGACCCAGTACTTC.

V is TRBV7-3 and J is TRBJ2-1; tentatively, D is TRBD2 (5 bases). The length of the CDR3 is 14 residues. Trimming took 1 base from V and 9 from J, leaving 13 bases between them. Germline-derived CDR1 and CDR2 are SGHTA and FQGTGA. DNA for the CDR3: TGTGCCAGCAGCTTAATGGGTAGGAGCGGTGAGCAGTTCTTC. It specifies CASSLMGRSGEQFF.

This clone was counted a single time. The chain uses TRBV5-1 and TRBJ2-3; 9 bases are shared with TRBD2. Germline CDR1 SGHRS, CDR2 YFSETQ. The CDR3 is 16 residues long. The trim removed 4 bases at V and 3 bases at J, leaving 9 bases unmatched. This CDR3 reads CASSPAGGVGTDTQYF. In nucleotides, the CDR3 is TGCGCCAGCAGCCCCGCGGGGGGGGTTGGGACAGATACGCAGTATTTT.

The rearrangement links TRBV5-1 to TRBJ2-7, with 10 bases matching TRBD2. Per germline, CDR1 SGHRS and CDR2 YFSETQ. There are 19 residues in the CDR3. V gave up 0 bases and J gave up 0 bases; unmatched junction bases: 12. The CDR3 loop reads CASSLVWSGASGSSYEQYF. CDR3 DNA sequence: TGCGCCAGCAGCTTGGTTTGGTCCGGGGCTAGCGGGAGCTCCTACGAGCAGTACTTC.

CDR3 sequence: CASSFRIPGLAGGLTGELFF. The CDR3 DNA is TGTGCCAGCAGTTTCCGTATACCGGGACTAGCGGGAGGGCTAACCGGGGAGCTGTTTTTT. This chain uses TRBV27 with TRBJ2-2; the match to TRBD2 covers 16 bases. V gave up 3 bases and J gave up 5 bases; unmatched junction bases: 12. The CDR3 runs to 20 residues. Per the germline V gene, CDR1 is MNHEY and CDR2 is SMNVEV (reference sequence).

V gene TRBV9 combines with J gene TRBJ2-1; D not certain. With 0 bases removed from V and 5 bases from J, the gap between germline ends came to 12 bases. The CDR3 has 15 residues. The germline CDR1 and CDR2 sequences are SGDLS and YYNGEE. CDR3 DNA: TGTGCCAGCAGCGTAGGAGGACGGAATCACAATGAGCAGTTCTTC. Protein: CASSVGGRNHNEQFF.

The rearrangement joins TRBV4-3 to TRBJ2-3; no firm D call. V was trimmed by 2 bases and J by 6 bases, leaving 15 bases between them. In germline, CDR1 is LGHNA, CDR2 YSLEER. The CDR3 is 15 residues long. As DNA, the CDR3 is TGCGCCAGCAGCCAAAGACTCGGGTTCGCGGATACGCAGTATTTT. This encodes CASSQRLGFADTQYF.

The rearrangement links TRBV10-2 to TRBJ1-5; D is uncertain. The CDR3 consists of 12 residues. CDR1 is WSHSY, CDR2 SAAADI, per germline. V gave up 8 bases and J gave up 7 bases, with 12 bases separating them. CDR3 residues: CASGGGGQPQHF. Written as DNA, the CDR3 is TGCGCCAGCGGCGGCGGTGGGCAGCCCCAGCATTTT.

The chain combines TRBV7-2 with TRBJ2-2; the D is unclear. The V gene lost 2 bases and the J gene lost 1 base, with 11 bases spanning the gap. The length of the CDR3 is 16 residues. Germline V lookup: CDR1 SGHTA, CDR2 FQGNSA. As DNA, the CDR3 is TGTGCCAGCAGCTTAATACTGTTGCGGAACACCGGGGAGCTGTTTTTT. This gives the protein CASSLILLRNTGELFF. The whole variable domain, filled in from reference TRBV7-2 and TRBJ2-2, reads GAGVSQSPSNKVTEKGKDVELRCDPISGHTALYWYRQSLGQGLEFLIYFQGNSAPDKSGLPSDRFSAERTGGSVSTLTIQRTQQEDSAVYLCASSLILLRNTGELFFGEGSRLTVL.

This sequence joins TRBV5-1 and TRBJ2-4; 10 bases map to TRBD2. Germline trimming cut 3 bases from V and 5 bases from J; bases unmatched to any gene: 2. Per the germline V gene, CDR1 is SGHRS and CDR2 is YFSETQ. This CDR3 spans 14 amino acids. The CDR3: CASSYLAGENIQYF. CDR3 bases: TGCGCCAGCAGCTATCTAGCGGGAGAAAACATTCAGTACTTC.

The chain couples TRBV5-1 to TRBJ2-3; 12 bases line up with TRBD2. Germline V gene data show CDR1 as SGHRS and CDR2 as YFSETQ. The junction had 5 bases not matched to a gene; V was cut back by 4 bases and J by 2 bases. CDR3 length: 16 amino acids. The CDR3 loop is CASSKGLAGPTDTQYF. The CDR3 nucleotides read TGCGCCAGCAGCAAGGGACTAGCGGGCCCCACAGATACGCAGTATTTT.

V and J are TRBV5-4 and TRBJ2-1; D is perhaps TRBD1 (5 bases). The CDR3 is 16 residues long. CDR1 and CDR2 from the germline V gene are SGHNT and YYREEE (reference sequence). V lost 2 bases and J 8 bases, leaving 20 bases between the germline ends. In DNA form, the CDR3 reads TGTGCCAGCAGCTTTTATATCGGCAGGGCCCCAGATGAGCAGTTCTTC. Residues: CASSFYIGRAPDEQFF.

This clone is a singleton in its sample. The V gene is TRBV28, the J gene TRBJ2-4, with D perhaps being TRBD1 or TRBD2 (6 bases each). The CDR3 runs to 14 residues. CDR1 is MDHEN and CDR2 is SYDVKM in the germline V gene. Trimming pared 7 bases from V and 8 bases from J, leaving 18 bases between. The CDR3 here is CASTPGGGSDIQYF. The CDR3 bases are TGTGCCAGCACTCCCGGAGGGGGGAGTGACATTCAGTACTTC.

The J gene is TRBJ2-7, the V gene TRBV16; 9 bases agree with TRBD2. This CDR3 contains 15 residues. The germline V gene encodes CDR1 KGHSY and CDR2 FQNENV. The V and J ends lost 2 bases and 6 bases, in that order; junction bases with no gene match: 8. The CDR3 DNA is TGTGCCAGCAGCCAAATGGCGGGAGGGCCCGGCGAGCAGTACTTC. Protein: CASSQMAGGPGEQYF. Full variable domain (outside the CDR3, taken from reference TRBV16 and TRBJ2-7): GEEVAQTPKHLVRGEGQKAKLYCAPIKGHSYVFWYQQVLKNEFKFLISFQNENVFDETGMPKERFSAKCLPNSPCSLEIQATKLEDSAVYFCASSQMAGGPGEQYFGPGTRLTVT.

V gene TRBV2 combines with J gene TRBJ2-1; 11 bases agree with TRBD2. The germline gives CDR1 SNHLY, CDR2 FYNNEI. The CDR3 has 12 amino acids. The CDR3 coding sequence is TGTGCGTTCACCGGGACTAGCGGCGAGCAGTTCTTC. Amino acid sequence: CAFTGTSGEQFF.

This chain uses TRBV7-9 with TRBJ2-5; 12 nucleotides match TRBD2. V lost 1 base and J lost 5; bases outside the gene matches: 11. The CDR3 is 18 amino acids. Germline-derived CDR1 and CDR2 are SEHNR and FQNEAQ (reference sequence). CDR3: CASSLGVLAGGVRETQYF. CDR3 nucleotide sequence: TGTGCCAGCAGCTTAGGCGTACTAGCGGGAGGTGTTCGCGAGACCCAGTACTTC.

CDR3: CASIITSGGRSQDTQYF. The CDR3 DNA reads as TGTGCCAGCATCATAACATCTGGAGGACGTTCGCAAGATACGCAGTATTTT. The V call is TRBV7-2, the J call TRBJ2-3; tentative D call: TRBD2 (5 bases). From germline, CDR1 is SGHTA and CDR2 FQGNSA. With 7 bases removed from V and 5 bases from J, the gap between germline ends came to 25 bases. This CDR3 has 17 residues.